Presented here are 19 T cell receptor beta chains from one specimen sequenced in a study of CXCR3-negative and CXCR3-positive naive CD8 T cells (dated by TCRdb to between 2019 and 2020). What the research found in general, with its limitations: TRB CDR3s from CXCR3-positive naive cells showed higher hydrophobicity (lower Kidera factor 4), lower energy, and higher strength and volume indices than CXCR3-negative naive cells.

These receptors have no identified antigens. This sample was sequenced with a NextSeq 550. The Human TCR Profiling Kit (MiLaboratory) was used to make UMI-labeled 5' RACE TRB cDNA libraries. TCRdb reanalyzed the reads, keeping one entry per CDR3 protein sequence and omitting DNA. This sample's listing comprises about 120,000 distinct CDR3 sequences. Jointly, the top ten make up less than 0.4% of the sample. Input material: naive CXCR3+ CD8+ T cells from blood. Reading the label with the study, this specimen's cell subset or site is: CD45RO-CCR7+CD27+CD95- naive CD8+ T cells expressing CXCR3 (TNR3+). All receptors come from a human donor in good health. Some clones in this sample may be carry-over from other donors' samples.

V usage is TRBV5-1 and J usage is TRBJ2-7. Germline V gene sequence: CDR1 SGHRS, CDR2 YFSETQ. The CDR3 is made up of 13 amino acids. CDR3 residues: CASSLEGTYEQYF.

The gene calls are TRBV20-1 and TRBJ2-3; TCRdb proposes TRBD2, but this gene call is untestable without DNA. Germline CDR1 DFQATT, CDR2 SNEGSKA (reference sequence). The CDR3 consists of 15 residues. The CDR3 reads CSATGTSWGTYTQYF.

The J gene is TRBJ1-3, the V gene TRBV6-5. This CDR3 contains 13 residues. Germline V CDR1 and CDR2: MNHEY, SVGAGI. The CDR3 region is CASSSDGGNTIYF.

The V gene is TRBV5-4, the J gene TRBJ2-5; TCRdb names TRBD2, which stays unverified in the absence of DNA. This CDR3 comprises 16 residues. Germline loops: CDR1 SGHNT, CDR2 YYREEE (reference sequence). The CDR3 reads CASSSGLTNEQETQYF.

V and J are TRBV10-3 and TRBJ2-7; TCRdb proposes TRBD2, but this gene call is untestable without DNA. CDR1 ENHRY and CDR2 SYGVKD come from the germline V gene. This CDR3 comprises 16 residues. Here the CDR3 reads CAISEVAGVHTYEQYF.

The rearrangement uses TRBV13 and TRBJ1-2; as DNA is missing, the TRBD1 call by TCRdb cannot be tested. CDR3 length equals 15 residues. The germline V gene encodes CDR1 PRHDT and CDR2 FYEKMQ (reference sequence). The CDR3 reads CASSSSGQEDYGYTF.

The chain couples TRBV27 to TRBJ2-3. The CDR3 length is 14 residues. Germline V gene lookup returns CDR1 MNHEY and CDR2 SMNVEV (reference sequence). CDR3 protein: CASSLFTRADTQYF.

This chain connects TRBV7-8 to TRBJ2-3; TCRdb reports TRBD1, a call that lacks DNA to check it against. The CDR3 covers 16 residues. In germline, CDR1 is SGHVS, CDR2 FQNEAQ. This CDR3 reads CASSQWAQGGTDTQYF.

The J gene is TRBJ1-5, the V gene TRBV12-5; TCRdb returns TRBD1, unconfirmable since there is no DNA. The CDR3 is made up of 18 amino acids. CDR1 LGHNT and CDR2 FRNRAP come from the germline V gene. The chain's CDR3 is CASGLCSVGTYPDQPQHF. The full variable domain, rest sourced from reference TRBV12-5 and TRBJ1-5, is DARVTQTPRHKVTEMGQEVTMRCQPILGHNTVFWYRQTMMQGLELLAYFRNRAPLDDSGMPKDRFSAEMPDATLATLKIQPSEPRDSAVYFCASGLCSVGTYPDQPQHFGDGTRLSIL.

The chain is built from TRBV6-5 and TRBJ1-1. The CDR3 covers 14 residues. CDR1 is MNHEY and CDR2 is SVGAGI in the germline V gene. This CDR3 reads CASSTLYAATEAFF.

The chain couples TRBV6-6 to TRBJ2-2; the D gene TCRdb calls, TRBD2, cannot be checked with no DNA. The CDR3 loop spans 15 amino acids. Germline assignment: CDR1 MNHNY and CDR2 SVGAGI (reference sequence). The CDR3 sequence: CASSSLAGGTGELFF.

This chain uses TRBV6-2 or TRBV6-3 with TRBJ2-7; there is no DNA to check the TCRdb D call of TRBD2. This CDR3 spans 11 amino acids. Germline V gene sequence: CDR1 MNHEY, CDR2 SVGEGT. The CDR3 reads CASGTSGEQYF.

V usage is TRBV12-2 and J usage is TRBJ2-7; no DNA is available, so the TRBD2 call from TCRdb remains unchecked. TRBV12-2 is a pseudogene locus. The CDR3 is made up of 15 amino acids. CDR3 sequence reads: CASRSPREAEVEQYF.

V and J are TRBV13 and TRBJ2-7; TCRdb's D call of TRBD2 is untestable without DNA. This CDR3 has 16 amino acids. Germline V gives CDR1 PRHDT, CDR2 FYEKMQ (reference sequence). CDR3 amino acids: CASSRVLAGYNDEQYF. Full variable domain (rest looked up from reference TRBV13 and TRBJ2-7): AAGVIQSPRHLIKEKRETATLKCYPIPRHDTVYWYQQGPGQDPQFLISFYEKMQSDKGSIPDRFSAQQFSDYHSELNMSSLELGDSALYFCASSRVLAGYNDEQYFGPGTRLTVT.

The rearrangement links TRBV7-9 to TRBJ1-1. The CDR3 contains 12 residues. Germline-derived CDR1 and CDR2 are SEHNR and FQNEAQ (reference sequence). The CDR3 is CASSLGTPEAFF.

This sequence joins TRBV4-2 and TRBJ2-1; TCRdb lists TRBD2, though no DNA is available to test this call. Germline lookup yields CDR1 LGHNA and CDR2 YNFKEQ. The CDR3 runs to 17 residues. The CDR3 loop reads CASSQHWTSGVYNEQFF.

The rearrangement links TRBV29-1 to TRBJ2-7; the D gene TCRdb calls, TRBD2, cannot be checked with no DNA. Germline loops: CDR1 SQVTM, CDR2 ANQGSEA. The CDR3 is 14 residues long. The CDR3 protein is CSVEAANGAYEQYF.

The V call is TRBV5-1, the J call TRBJ2-1. Germline CDR1 reads SGHRS; CDR2 reads YFSETQ. The CDR3 has 15 amino acids. CDR3 residues: CASSLLGISYNEQFF.

The chain joins TRBV4-2 to TRBJ1-1. The CDR3 is 16 amino acids. The germline V gene has CDR1 LGHNA and CDR2 YNFKEQ. The CDR3 loop reads CASSQDETLWSTEAFF.